The clone carrying this TCR beta chain appeared a single time. Its antigen is not identified. These data are taken from a study of blood T cells in healthy people across ages. Whole-study findings and limits: In these data, TCR beta diversity tracked strongly with naive T cell percentage. There were more naive CD4+ cells and higher diversity in long-lived donors than in aged donors. PBMCs were not sorted, which prevented a conclusive comparison of naive versus antigen-experienced cells.

For the second PCR, which ran for about 7 to 11 cycles, a sample-barcoded 5' primer and a J-beta primer mix were used. One entry per CDR3 protein results from TCRdb running MiXCR on the 5' RACE reads. In the table there are 890,000 or so distinct CDR3 sequences, less than 80% of which are singletons. The extraction recovered at least 5 micrograms of total RNA per sample. The V gene lost 5 bases and the J gene lost 8 bases, with 18 bases spanning the gap. Germline CDR1 reads SNHLY; CDR2 reads FYNNEI. CDR3 length: 15 residues. This rearrangement joins TRBV2 to TRBJ1-4; D possibly corresponds to TRBD1 (6 bases). Material for sequencing was blood. The sequence came from a young man in good health. The CDR3 nucleotides are TGTGCCAGCAGTCCCCGAAGGGGGGAGAACGAAAAACTGTTTTTT. As protein: CASSPRRGENEKLFF.